The 26 T cell receptor beta chains presented below share a single source sample, sequenced in a study of T-cell memory formation after mild COVID-19. A single record per CDR3 protein comes from TCRdb applying MiXCR to the 5' RACE reads. The sample lists 300,000 to 400,000 distinct CDR3 sequences, approximately 21% occurring once. The sequenced material came from PBMCs or a T cell subset sorted from them (not recorded which). The receptor set was obtained from an adult woman who had mild COVID-19 (a few samples of this study predate the infection). Cell type and time point are not known.

The table lists this clonotype with a few counts. This chain joins TRBV19 and TRBJ2-1, with D tentatively TRBD1 or TRBD2 (5 bases each). This CDR3 has 15 amino acids. Trimming removed 3 bases from V and 10 bases from J, with 19 bases in between. The germline CDR1 and CDR2 sequences are LNHDA and SQIVND (reference sequence). The CDR3 loop is CASSIQTGWTMEQFF. CDR3 nucleotide sequence: TGTGCCAGTAGTATTCAGACGGGATGGACAATGGAGCAGTTCTTC. Using reference TRBV19 and TRBJ2-1 for the parts outside the CDR3, the full variable domain is DGGITQSPKYLFRKEGQNVTLSCEQNLNHDAMYWYRQDPGQGLRLIYYSQIVNDFQKGDIAEGYSVSREKKESFPLTVTSAQKNPTAFYLCASSIQTGWTMEQFFGPGTRLTVL.

The chain is built from TRBV15 and TRBJ1-2; D gene unclear. The CDR3 has 16 residues. Between the trimmed V and J ends, which lost 3 bases and 4 bases, there was a span of 18 bases. The V gene's germline CDR1 is LNHNV and CDR2 YYDKDF (reference sequence). CDR3 loop: CATSRPRWEVSYGYTF. CDR3 bases: TGTGCCACCAGCAGGCCGAGATGGGAGGTCTCCTATGGCTACACCTTC. The whole variable domain, filled in from reference TRBV15 and TRBJ1-2, reads DAMVIQNPRYQVTQFGKPVTLSCSQTLNHNVMYWYQQKSSQAPKLLFHYYDKDFNNEADTPDNFQSRRPNTSFCFLDIRSPGLGDTAMYLCATSRPRWEVSYGYTFGSGTRLTVV.

This clonotype showed up just once. V gene TRBV7-3 combines with J gene TRBJ2-3; 9 nucleotides align to TRBD2. This CDR3 is 16 amino acids long. With V trimmed by 3 bases and J by 4 bases, 8 bases remained unmatched. Germline V gene lookup returns CDR1 SGHTA and CDR2 FQGTGA. The CDR3 DNA reads TGTGCCAGCAGCTTGCAAGCGGGAGGCAAGGCAGATACGCAGTATTTT. Translated, it gives CASSLQAGGKADTQYF.

This sequence joins TRBV5-1 and TRBJ2-1; D unclear. The CDR3 extends over 14 amino acids. V shed 0 bases and J shed 4 bases, with 8 bases lying between them. CDR1 is SGHRS and CDR2 is YFSETQ in the germline V gene. This chain's CDR3 is CASSLDGRYNEQFF. The CDR3 DNA sequence: TGCGCCAGCAGCTTGGATGGGCGGTACAATGAGCAGTTCTTC.

J is TRBJ2-5 and V is TRBV7-9, with 8 bases that match TRBD1. The germline V gene encodes CDR1 SEHNR and CDR2 FQNEAQ (reference sequence). The CDR3 runs 14 residues. V was pared by 4 bases and J by 4 bases, with 5 bases of the junction left unmatched. CDR3 nucleotides: TGTGCCAGCAGCTCCCCGACAGGGGTAGAGACCCAGTACTTC. Its translation is CASSSPTGVETQYF.

This clonotype has a handful of counts. The chain links TRBV5-1 to TRBJ2-5; 10 nucleotides agree with TRBD2. The CDR3 runs to 16 residues. Per germline, CDR1 SGHRS and CDR2 YFSETQ. The trim removed 4 bases at V and 2 bases at J, leaving 8 bases unmatched. CDR3 DNA: TGCGCCAGCAGCAGGAACCGGACTAGCGGACAAGAGACCCAGTACTTC. It codes for CASSRNRTSGQETQYF.

This clonotype was found a few times. The gene calls are TRBV24-1 and TRBJ2-2, with D unresolved. V shed 7 bases and J shed 6 bases, with 17 bases lying between them. The CDR3 is 15 amino acids. Germline lookup yields CDR1 KGHDR and CDR2 SFDVKD. CDR3 sequence (DNA): TGTGCCACCAGCGATATATCGGATTTGGCCGGGGAGCTGTTTTTT. Protein: CATSDISDLAGELFF.

This clonotype was counted only a few times. CDR3 sequence: CSVALGTYYGYTF. As DNA, the CDR3 is TGCAGCGTTGCCTTGGGCACCTACTATGGCTACACCTTC. The V call is TRBV29-1, the J call TRBJ1-2; no firm D call. Germline V gives CDR1 SQVTM, CDR2 ANQGSEA. With 4 bases removed from V and 3 bases from J, the gap between germline ends came to 12 bases. The CDR3 runs 13 residues.

The V gene is TRBV20-1, the J gene TRBJ2-7; 8 bases fit TRBD2. Losses at the gene ends were 6 bases for V and 6 bases for J; bases not matched to a gene: 16. CDR3 size: 15 residues. Germline loops: CDR1 DFQATT, CDR2 SNEGSKA (reference sequence). CDR3 nucleotides: TGCAGTGCCACGGGGAGCGGGAGAGTGATGGGCGAGCAGTACTTC. Protein product: CSATGSGRVMGEQYF.

The sample holds a few counts of this clonotype. This sequence joins TRBV5-6 and TRBJ2-6; 13 nucleotides line up with TRBD2. The CDR3 covers 17 residues. Trimming took 4 bases from V and 1 from J; bases not matched to a gene: 2. The germline V gene has CDR1 SGHDT and CDR2 YYEEEE. The CDR3 here is CASSILAGGSGANVLTF. As DNA, the CDR3 is TGTGCCAGCAGCATACTAGCGGGGGGGTCTGGGGCCAACGTCCTGACTTTC.

This clonotype was found a few times. The chain is built from TRBV12-3 or TRBV12-4 and TRBJ1-6; D call uncertain. V was shortened by 6 bases and J by 0 bases, with 9 bases between the two germline ends. This CDR3 is built from 15 residues. This CDR3 is CASSSGSSYNSPLHF. The CDR3 nucleotides are TGTGCCAGCAGCTCGGGGAGCTCCTATAATTCACCCCTCCACTTT.

This clonotype showed up many times. The chain combines TRBV7-8 with TRBJ2-7, with D perhaps matching TRBD2 (5 bases). V was clipped by 3 bases and J by 4 bases, with 10 bases between them. This CDR3 contains 13 residues. Germline V gene data show CDR1 as SGHVS and CDR2 as FQNEAQ. CDR3 protein: CASSFGEIYEQYF. The CDR3 DNA reads TGTGCCAGCAGCTTTGGGGAGATTTACGAGCAGTACTTC.

The rearrangement joins TRBV6-5 to TRBJ2-7; 8 bases map to TRBD1. The CDR3 is 12 residues long. CDR1 and CDR2 (germline): MNHEY, SVGAGI. V lost 4 bases, J lost 9 bases, and 5 bases stayed unmatched. The CDR3 region is CASSSTGTGQYF. The CDR3 DNA sequence: TGTGCCAGCAGTTCAACCGGGACAGGGCAGTACTTC.

V and J are TRBV9 and TRBJ1-2; 8 bases agree with TRBD1. The CDR3 extends over 16 amino acids. V dropped 4 bases and J dropped 2; count of bases not matched to a gene: 10. CDR1 is SGDLS, CDR2 YYNGEE, per germline. The CDR3, as DNA: TGTGCCAGCAGCTCCCTTGGACAGGGATACAACTATGGCTACACCTTC. It encodes CASSSLGQGYNYGYTF.

The chain joins TRBV14 to TRBJ1-6; a possible D gene is TRBD1 (5 bases). Between the trimmed V and J ends, which lost 1 base and 8 bases, there was a span of 9 bases. The CDR3 spans 14 residues. In germline, CDR1 is SGHDN, CDR2 FVKESK. CDR3 sequence: CASSQVGGYSPLHF. CDR3 DNA: TGTGCCAGCAGCCAAGTGGGGGGGTATTCACCCCTCCACTTT. Full variable domain (rest looked up from reference TRBV14 and TRBJ1-6): EAGVTQFPSHSVIEKGQTVTLRCDPISGHDNLYWYRRVMGKEIKFLLHFVKESKQDESGMPNNRFLAERTGGTYSTLKVQPAELEDSGVYFCASSQVGGYSPLHFGNGTRLTVT.

The rearrangement links TRBV6-5 to TRBJ1-1; D is ambiguous. The CDR3 runs to 16 residues. In germline, CDR1 is MNHEY, CDR2 SVGAGI. Trimming stripped 5 bases from V and 1 base from J, with 17 bases between. CDR3 amino acids: CASSSRPYTENTEAFF. The CDR3 region has the DNA TGTGCCAGCAGTAGTAGACCTTACACCGAGAACACTGAAGCTTTCTTT.

The CDR3 sequence is CASSLGTGTGSTDTQYF. The CDR3 region has the DNA TGCGCCAGCAGCTTGGGCACCGGGACAGGGAGCACAGATACGCAGTATTTT. This chain links TRBV5-1 with TRBJ2-3; 9 positions match TRBD1. Germline-derived CDR1 and CDR2 are SGHRS and YFSETQ. This CDR3 has 17 residues. V gave up 0 bases and J gave up 0 bases; unmatched junction bases: 5.

This clonotype was counted only a few times. The chain recombines TRBV7-9 with TRBJ2-7; 9 bases line up with TRBD2. The CDR3 runs 15 residues. J gave up 3 bases and V 3 bases, and 6 bases lay outside the gene matches. Germline V gene data show CDR1 as SEHNR and CDR2 as FQNEAQ (reference sequence). CDR3 in DNA: TGTGCCAGCAGCTTCCCTCGCGGGAGGGTCTACGAGCAGTACTTC. Protein product: CASSFPRGRVYEQYF. The whole variable domain, remainder taken from reference TRBV7-9 and TRBJ2-7, is DTGVSQNPRHKITKRGQNVTFRCDPISEHNRLYWYRQTLGQGPEFLTYFQNEAQLEKSRLLSDRFSAERPKGSFSTLEIQRTEQGDSAMYLCASSFPRGRVYEQYFGPGTRLTVT.

This sequence joins TRBV24-1 and TRBJ2-1; D tentatively reads TRBD1 or TRBD2 (5 bases each). V shed 3 bases and J shed 8 bases, with 16 bases lying between them. The CDR3 extends over 15 amino acids. CDR1 is KGHDR, CDR2 SFDVKD, per germline. The CDR3 is CATSDPGTSRDEQFF. CDR3 nucleotide sequence: TGTGCCACCAGTGATCCCGGGACCTCCCGGGATGAGCAGTTCTTC.

This chain links TRBV7-2 with TRBJ2-3; 7 bases are shared with TRBD1. The CDR3 is 16 residues long. The V gene's germline CDR1 is SGHTA and CDR2 FQGNSA. The V gene end was trimmed by 1 base and the J gene end by 0 bases; junction bases not matched to a gene: 4. Here the CDR3 DNA reads TGTGCCAGCAGCTTAGGGGACAGAATTAGCACAGATACGCAGTATTTT. Protein: CASSLGDRISTDTQYF.

The V call is TRBV6-6, the J call TRBJ2-7, with 9 bases that match TRBD2. This CDR3 spans 15 amino acids. With V trimmed by 0 bases and J by 4 bases, 4 bases remained unmatched. The germline V gene has CDR1 MNHNY and CDR2 SVGAGI (reference sequence). Here the CDR3 reads CASSYSPSGTYEQYF. In DNA, the CDR3 is TGTGCCAGCAGTTACTCTCCTAGCGGGACTTACGAGCAGTACTTC.

This clonotype was detected a few times. This rearrangement joins TRBV24-1 to TRBJ2-7; 8 nucleotides line up with TRBD1. The length of the CDR3 is 15 residues. Unmatched junction bases numbered 7, after V lost 4 bases and J lost 3 bases. Germline-derived CDR1 and CDR2 are KGHDR and SFDVKD. CDR3 loop: CATSEPGQGIYEQYF. CDR3 in DNA: TGTGCCACCAGTGAGCCTGGACAGGGTATCTACGAGCAGTACTTC.

This clonotype was seen more than once but under ten times. The chain is built from TRBV12-3 or TRBV12-4 and TRBJ2-2; D is unclear. The length of the CDR3 is 17 residues. Trimming shortened V by 2 bases and J by 4 bases, and 17 bases separated the two germline ends. The CDR3 protein is CASSLNGAMVSTGELFF. In DNA, the CDR3 is TGTGCCAGCAGTTTAAACGGAGCCATGGTCTCCACCGGGGAGCTGTTTTTT.

This clonotype was picked up a small number of times. The chain uses TRBV6-2 or TRBV6-3 and TRBJ2-1; 14 bases line up with TRBD2. The V gene's germline CDR1 is MNHEY and CDR2 SVGEGT. The CDR3 covers 21 residues. The J segment lost 3 bases and the V segment lost 2 bases, leaving 15 bases of the junction unmatched. The CDR3 region is CASSYIGAGTSGRPDYNEQFF. Here the CDR3 DNA reads TGTGCCAGCAGTTACATTGGGGCCGGGACTAGCGGGAGACCCGACTACAATGAGCAGTTCTTC.

This clonotype was counted only a few times. This rearrangement joins TRBV20-1 to TRBJ1-5; no reliable D call. Trimming stripped 5 bases from V and 0 bases from J, with 8 bases between. CDR1 is DFQATT, CDR2 SNEGSKA, per germline (reference sequence). The CDR3 is 13 residues long. The CDR3 sequence is CSAYSNSNQPQHF. The CDR3 region has the DNA TGCAGTGCTTATTCCAATAGCAATCAGCCCCAGCATTTT.

The rearrangement uses TRBV11-2 and TRBJ1-6; D is possibly TRBD1 (5 bases). The V gene's germline CDR1 is SGHAT and CDR2 FQNNGV. This CDR3 has 14 residues. Trimming shortened V by 5 bases and J by 7 bases, and 12 bases separated the two germline ends. The CDR3 loop is CASSADWGNSPLHF. CDR3 in DNA: TGTGCCAGCAGCGCCGATTGGGGGAATTCACCCCTCCACTTT.